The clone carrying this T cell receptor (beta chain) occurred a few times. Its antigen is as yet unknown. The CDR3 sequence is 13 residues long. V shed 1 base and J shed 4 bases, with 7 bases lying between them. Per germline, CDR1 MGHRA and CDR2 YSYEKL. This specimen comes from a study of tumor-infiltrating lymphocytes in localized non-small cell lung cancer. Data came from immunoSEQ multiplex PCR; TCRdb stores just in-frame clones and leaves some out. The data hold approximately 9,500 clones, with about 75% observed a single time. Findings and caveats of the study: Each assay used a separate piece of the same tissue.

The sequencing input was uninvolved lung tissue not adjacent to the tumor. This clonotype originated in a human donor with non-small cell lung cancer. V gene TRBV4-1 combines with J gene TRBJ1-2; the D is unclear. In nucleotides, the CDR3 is TGCGCCAGCAGCCAAGTACGGGGCTATGGCTACACCTTC. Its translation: CASSQVRGYGYTF.